This TCR beta chain comes out of a study of cytomegalovirus exposure and HLA in healthy donors. Study-wide results and limits: Researchers reported in a later analysis that a missense DCLRE1C variant was tied to TCR beta V- and J-gene trimming. A later analysis found TCR association rates differed by HLA locus, highest for DRB1 and lowest for HLA-C. It was likely that a cluster of highly shared sequence variants was a sequencing artifact.

As to this clone: The antigen is not known.

The CDR3 consists of 14 residues. Germline-derived CDR1 and CDR2 are MNHNY and SVGAGI (reference sequence). V lost 8 bases to trimming and J lost 2 bases; unmatched junction nucleotides: 9. In the PCR, 60 Vbeta and 13 Jbeta primers were used. TCRdb keeps only in-frame clones here, not all; method: immunoSEQ multiplex PCR. The table shows about 200,000 clones, with approximately 80% occurring only once. This receptor was identified in a girl aged 10-17 years in good health and CMV-seronegative. Sequencing was performed on PBMCs. This chain joins TRBV6-6 and TRBJ2-7, with 7 bases aligning to TRBD2. This CDR3 is CASGDGGGAYEQYF. CDR3 DNA: TGTGCCAGCGGAGACGGGGGAGGGGCCTACGAGCAGTACTTC.